This TCR beta chain was identified during a study of neurological immune-mediated disorders. About the research overall: There were about 34 multiple sclerosis patients; some 31 were relapsing-remitting and 3 were secondary progressive.

At least ten counts were recorded for this clonotype. With 10-nucleotide random UMIs included, cDNA was synthesized by 5'RACE. TCRdb used MiXCR to reprocess the 5' RACE reads, holding one entry per CDR3 protein. The table lists about 66,000 distinct CDR3 sequences, around 4.8% of them singletons. Per germline, CDR1 ENHRY and CDR2 SYGVKD. Germline trimming cut 4 bases from V and 7 bases from J; bases unmatched to any gene: 9. This CDR3 contains 15 residues. The sequence came from an older woman with multiple sclerosis. The chain links TRBV10-3 to TRBJ2-1; 8 bases match TRBD2. The material sequenced was PBMCs. The CDR3 protein is CAISGPGTRSNEQFF. The CDR3 DNA is TGTGCCATCAGTGGTCCCGGGACTAGGTCTAATGAGCAGTTCTTC.